Presented here are 2 T cell receptor beta chains from one specimen sequenced in a study of cytomegalovirus exposure and HLA in healthy donors (dated by TCRdb to about 2017). Library preparation used the immunoSEQ multiplex PCR assay. For the multiplex PCR, a mixture combining 60 forward primers for TCR Vbeta segments and 13 reverse primers for TCR Jbeta segments was used. In TCRdb, the immuneACCESS table is reduced to in-frame sequences with V and J assigned. These tables do not hold every clone; where another copy was compared, an unresolved V gene accounts for under half, and the others remain unexplained. Within this sample are over 150,000 clones, with 70% to 90% of them counted one time only. The ten largest clonotypes hold around 5% of the sample. The sequencing input was PBMCs. Receptors were obtained from a girl between 10 and 17 years old in good health and CMV-seropositive.

The genes are TRBV10-3 and TRBJ2-5, with D possibly TRBD1 on 6 matching bases. The J call could be wrong; TRBJ2-7 is a better fit for the DNA end. Germline-derived CDR1 and CDR2 are ENHRY and SYGVKD. The CDR3 is made up of 15 amino acids. CDR3 sequence reads: CAISQNRDNTYEQYF. CDR3 nucleotide sequence: TGTGCCATCAGCCAGAACCGGGACAATACTTACGAGCAGTACTTC.

The chain links TRBV6-1 to TRBJ1-2, with 9 bases lining up with TRBD1. CDR3 length equals 14 residues. Germline V CDR1 and CDR2: MNHNS, SASEGT. V dropped 4 bases and J dropped 4; count of bases not matched to a gene: 4. The CDR3 loop reads CASSVGQGAYGYTF. CDR3 in DNA: TGTGCCAGCAGTGTGGGACAGGGAGCCTATGGCTACACCTTC.